Presented here are 19 T cell receptor beta chains from one specimen sequenced in a study of identical twins. From the 5' RACE reads, TCRdb called clonotypes with MiXCR, one entry per CDR3 protein. The sample contains 240,000 or so distinct CDR3 sequences, about 11% of which appear only once. The specimen sequenced was memory T cells sorted from blood. The receptors stem from a man in his forties or fifties in good health.

This clonotype was seen at least ten times. The V call is TRBV11-1, the J call TRBJ2-1; D not certain. V lost 6 bases to trimming and J lost 7 bases, with 19 bases between them. In germline, CDR1 is SGHAT, CDR2 FQDESV (reference sequence). This CDR3 has 15 residues. This chain's CDR3 is CASSYQAAVGNEQFF. CDR3 sequence (DNA): TGTGCCAGCAGTTACCAGGCGGCTGTAGGAAATGAGCAGTTCTTC.

The rearrangement uses TRBV2 and TRBJ2-3; D unresolved. Deletions cut 1 base from V and 9 bases from J, with 8 bases between. Germline lookup yields CDR1 SNHLY and CDR2 FYNNEI. This CDR3 is 12 amino acids long. The CDR3 DNA sequence: TGTGCCAGCAGTGAAGTGGAGCCGACGCAGTATTTT. Residues: CASSEVEPTQYF.

In its sample, this clonotype was seen many times. This chain connects TRBV6-6 to TRBJ2-7; unclear D gene. Looked up from germline, CDR1 is MNHNY and CDR2 is SVGAGI (reference sequence). This CDR3 is 13 amino acids long. The V end lost 6 bases, the J end lost 5 bases, and 14 bases lay between the germline ends. CDR3 sequence reads: CASRDPALHEQYF. CDR3 DNA sequence: TGTGCCAGCAGAGATCCGGCCCTTCACGAGCAGTACTTC.

V is TRBV6-2 or TRBV6-3 and J is TRBJ2-3, with 8 bases matching TRBD2. The germline gives CDR1 MNHEY, CDR2 SVGEGT. V lost 6 bases and J lost 4; bases outside the gene matches: 12. The CDR3 runs to 16 residues. CDR3 nucleotides: TGTGCCAGCAGAGACCGAGGGAGCGGGGGACCAGATACGCAGTATTTT. Translated: CASRDRGSGGPDTQYF.

This clonotype has at least ten counts. The J gene is TRBJ2-2, the V gene TRBV14; weak D call: TRBD2 (5 bases). The germline V and J ends were trimmed by 0 bases and 3 bases, with 14 bases remaining between them. In germline, CDR1 is SGHDN, CDR2 FVKESK. This CDR3 spans 17 amino acids. CDR3 loop: CASSQDSSPGYTGELFF. The CDR3 DNA is TGTGCCAGCAGCCAAGATTCTTCACCGGGGTACACCGGGGAGCTGTTTTTT.

The CDR3 nucleotides read TGTGCCAGCAGCTTAGCCCGGGACAGGGGAGGTGGCTATGGCTACACCTTC. Encoded protein: CASSLARDRGGGYGYTF. V is TRBV7-2 and J is TRBJ1-2; TRBD1 agrees at 10 bases. The CDR3 is made up of 17 amino acids. The J segment lost 4 bases and the V segment lost 0 bases, leaving 8 bases of the junction unmatched. CDR1 and CDR2 (germline): SGHTA, FQGNSA.

This clonotype was observed many times. The chain uses TRBV19 and TRBJ2-7, with 9 bases lining up with TRBD1. Trimming took 5 bases from V and 3 from J; bases not matched to a gene: 11. This CDR3 is 16 amino acids long. In germline, CDR1 is LNHDA, CDR2 SQIVND (reference sequence). For the CDR3, the DNA is TGTGCCAGTAGTTACACCTCCGGGACAGGGAACTACGAGCAGTACTTC. Its translation: CASSYTSGTGNYEQYF.

V gene TRBV3-1 combines with J gene TRBJ2-1; 8 bases line up with TRBD2. Germline values: CDR1 LGHDT, CDR2 YNNKEL (reference sequence). The length of the CDR3 is 12 residues. The V gene end was trimmed by 1 base and the J gene end by 11 bases; junction bases not matched to a gene: 1. CDR3 region: CASSQVAGKQFF. The CDR3 DNA follows: TGTGCCAGCAGCCAAGTAGCGGGGAAGCAGTTCTTC.

This clonotype was observed many times. The V and J genes are TRBV7-9 and TRBJ1-6; D not certain. The V gene's germline CDR1 is SEHNR and CDR2 FQNEAQ (reference sequence). This CDR3 is built from 12 residues. V was shortened by 2 bases and J by 10 bases, with 6 bases between the two germline ends. This CDR3 is CASSLSSSPLHF. The CDR3 DNA reads TGTGCCAGCAGCTTATCCAGCTCACCCCTCCACTTT.

This clonotype was observed a handful of times. The rearrangement uses TRBV19 and TRBJ1-5; the D is unclear. V was pared by 3 bases and J by 3 bases, with 21 bases between. The CDR3 spans 18 residues. CDR1 is LNHDA and CDR2 is SQIVND in the germline V gene (reference sequence). The CDR3 spells CASSIGRNRDSSNQPQHF. CDR3 DNA: TGTGCCAGTAGTATTGGGAGGAACCGAGACTCCTCCAATCAGCCCCAGCATTTT.

This chain links TRBV5-1 with TRBJ2-3; 7 bases align to TRBD2. J was trimmed by 4 bases and V by 5 bases; bases with no gene match: 13. Germline CDR1 SGHRS, CDR2 YFSETQ. The CDR3 consists of 16 residues. CDR3 in amino acids: CASRATPGGLADTQYF. CDR3 DNA sequence: TGCGCCAGCAGGGCGACTCCGGGGGGATTAGCAGATACGCAGTATTTT.

This clonotype was recorded at least ten times. The chain carries TRBV28 and TRBJ2-2; D not certain. The V end lost 4 bases, the J end lost 2 bases, and 5 bases lay between the germline ends. Germline values: CDR1 MDHEN, CDR2 SYDVKM. This CDR3 spans 13 amino acids. The CDR3 DNA reads as TGTGCCAGCAGTTCTACTAACACCGGGGAGCTGTTTTTT. Protein: CASSSTNTGELFF.

The V call is TRBV18, the J call TRBJ1-4, with D tentatively TRBD1 (6 bases). Per germline, CDR1 KGHSH and CDR2 LQKENI. The CDR3 is 13 amino acids. V was clipped by 8 bases and J by 7 bases, with 14 bases between them. The CDR3 is CASQRGRGEKLFF. CDR3 sequence (DNA): TGTGCCAGCCAGAGGGGGAGAGGTGAAAAACTGTTTTTT.

This chain links TRBV7-9 with TRBJ2-5; 8 nucleotides align to TRBD2. Trimming cost V 5 bases and J 3 bases; bases outside gene matches: 5. Germline lookup yields CDR1 SEHNR and CDR2 FQNEAQ (reference sequence). This CDR3 region has 14 residues. The CDR3 nucleotides read TGTGCCAGCAGCGTACTAGCGGCTGAAGAGACCCAGTACTTC. This translates into CASSVLAAEETQYF.

This clonotype occurred many times. V is TRBV2 and J is TRBJ2-2; no definite D call. V shed 6 bases and J shed 6 bases, with 14 bases lying between them. This CDR3 has 14 residues. Germline values: CDR1 SNHLY, CDR2 FYNNEI. The DNA of the CDR3 is TGTGCCAGCAGCAAGATGACTGGGTCCGGGGAGCTGTTTTTT. Amino acids: CASSKMTGSGELFF.

The chain links TRBV18 to TRBJ1-5, with TRBD1 identical over 9 bases. CDR1 and CDR2 from the germline V gene are KGHSH and LQKENI. V lost 3 bases, J lost 2 bases, and 5 bases stayed unmatched. The length of the CDR3 is 16 residues. CDR3 DNA sequence: TGTGCCAGCTCACCGACAGGGGGATCAGGCAATCAGCCCCAGCATTTT. Its protein product is CASSPTGGSGNQPQHF.

This clonotype has more than one count but fewer than ten. V and J are TRBV7-2 and TRBJ2-7; tentative D call: TRBD1 (5 bases). Germline values: CDR1 SGHTA, CDR2 FQGNSA. The CDR3 has 15 residues. The germline V and J ends were trimmed by 1 base and 4 bases, with 14 bases remaining between them. The CDR3 reads CASSLEVRAPYEQYF. CDR3 nucleotides: TGTGCCAGCAGCTTAGAGGTCAGGGCCCCTTACGAGCAGTACTTC.

This clonotype was seen more than once but under ten times. The chain joins TRBV30 to TRBJ2-2; the D gene is possibly TRBD1 (5 bases). V was cut by 3 bases and J by 2 bases, with 10 bases left in between. The germline V gene has CDR1 GTSNPN and CDR2 SVGIG (reference sequence). This CDR3 is 14 amino acids long. This CDR3 reads CAWRVDSNTGELFF. CDR3 in DNA: TGTGCCTGGAGGGTAGACAGTAACACCGGGGAGCTGTTTTTT.

The table lists this clonotype with many counts. The genes are TRBV9 and TRBJ2-5; a weak D match, TRBD1 (6 bases). Trimming shortened V by 3 bases and J by 4 bases, and 13 bases separated the two germline ends. CDR1 is SGDLS, CDR2 YYNGEE, per germline. This CDR3 spans 14 amino acids. The chain's CDR3 is CASSDRQVGETQYF. The CDR3 nucleotides are TGTGCCAGCAGCGATCGACAGGTTGGAGAGACCCAGTACTTC.